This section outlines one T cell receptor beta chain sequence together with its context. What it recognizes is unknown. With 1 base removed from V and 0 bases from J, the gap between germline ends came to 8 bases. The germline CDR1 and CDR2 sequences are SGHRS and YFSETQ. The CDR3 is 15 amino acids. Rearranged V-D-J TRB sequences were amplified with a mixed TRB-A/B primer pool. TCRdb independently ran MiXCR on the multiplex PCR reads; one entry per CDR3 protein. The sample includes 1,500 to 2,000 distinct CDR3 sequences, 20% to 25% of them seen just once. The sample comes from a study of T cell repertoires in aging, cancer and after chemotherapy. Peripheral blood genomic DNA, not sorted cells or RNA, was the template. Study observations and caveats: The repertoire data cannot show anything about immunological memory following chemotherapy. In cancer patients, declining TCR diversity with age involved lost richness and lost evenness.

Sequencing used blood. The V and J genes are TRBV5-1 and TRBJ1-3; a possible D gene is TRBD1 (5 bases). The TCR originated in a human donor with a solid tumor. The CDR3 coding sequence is TGCGCCAGCAGCTTGACGGGGCTCTCTGGAAACACCATATATTTT. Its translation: CASSLTGLSGNTIYF.